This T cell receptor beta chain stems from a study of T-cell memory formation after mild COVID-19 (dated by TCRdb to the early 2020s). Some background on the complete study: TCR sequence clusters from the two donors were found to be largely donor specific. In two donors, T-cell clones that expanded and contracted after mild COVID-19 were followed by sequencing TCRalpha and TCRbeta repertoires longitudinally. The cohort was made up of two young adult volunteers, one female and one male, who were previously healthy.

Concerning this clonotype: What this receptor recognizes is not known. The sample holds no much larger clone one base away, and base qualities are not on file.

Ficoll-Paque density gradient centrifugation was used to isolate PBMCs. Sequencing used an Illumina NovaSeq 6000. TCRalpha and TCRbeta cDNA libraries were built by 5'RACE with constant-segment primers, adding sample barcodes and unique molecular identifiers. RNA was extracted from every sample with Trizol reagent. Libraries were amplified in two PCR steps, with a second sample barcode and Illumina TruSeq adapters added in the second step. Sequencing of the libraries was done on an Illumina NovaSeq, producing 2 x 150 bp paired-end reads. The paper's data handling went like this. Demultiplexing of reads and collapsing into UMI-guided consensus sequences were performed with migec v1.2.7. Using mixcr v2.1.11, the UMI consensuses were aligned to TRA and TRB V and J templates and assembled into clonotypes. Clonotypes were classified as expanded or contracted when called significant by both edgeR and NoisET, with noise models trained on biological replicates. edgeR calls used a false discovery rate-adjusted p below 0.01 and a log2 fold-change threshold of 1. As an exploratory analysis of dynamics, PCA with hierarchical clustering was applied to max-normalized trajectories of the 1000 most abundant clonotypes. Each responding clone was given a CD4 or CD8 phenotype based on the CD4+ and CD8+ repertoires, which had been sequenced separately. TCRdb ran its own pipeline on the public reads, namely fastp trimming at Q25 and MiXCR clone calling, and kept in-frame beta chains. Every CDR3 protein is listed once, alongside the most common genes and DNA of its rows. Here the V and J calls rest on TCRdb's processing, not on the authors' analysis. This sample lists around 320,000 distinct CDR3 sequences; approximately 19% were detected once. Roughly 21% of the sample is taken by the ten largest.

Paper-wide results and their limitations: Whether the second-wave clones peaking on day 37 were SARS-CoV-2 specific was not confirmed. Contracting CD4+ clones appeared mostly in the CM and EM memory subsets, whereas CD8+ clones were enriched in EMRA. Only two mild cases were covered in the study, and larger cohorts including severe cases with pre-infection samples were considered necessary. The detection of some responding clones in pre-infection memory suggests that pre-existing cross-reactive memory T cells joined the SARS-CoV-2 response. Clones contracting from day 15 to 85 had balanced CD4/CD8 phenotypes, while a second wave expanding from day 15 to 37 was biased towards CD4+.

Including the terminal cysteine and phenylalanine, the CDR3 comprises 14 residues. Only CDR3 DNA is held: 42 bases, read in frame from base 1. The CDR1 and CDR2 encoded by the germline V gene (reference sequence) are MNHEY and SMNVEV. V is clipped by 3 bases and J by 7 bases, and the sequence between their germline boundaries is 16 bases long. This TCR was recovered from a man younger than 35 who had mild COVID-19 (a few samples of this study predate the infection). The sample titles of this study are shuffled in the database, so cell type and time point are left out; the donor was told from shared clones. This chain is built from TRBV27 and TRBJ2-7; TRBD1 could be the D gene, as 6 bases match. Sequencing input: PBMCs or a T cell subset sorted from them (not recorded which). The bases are TGTGCCAGCAGTTTCCTCTCACAGGGAACGGAGCAGTACTTC. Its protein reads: CASSFLSQGTEQYF.